The 14 T cell receptor beta chains below come from one sample, sequenced in a study of T cells in Graves' hyperthyroidism and ophthalmopathy (dated by TCRdb to between 2018 and 2021). Libraries were prepared through multiplex PCR. Sequenced using an Illumina HiSeq 2000. Amplification of TCR beta CDR3 regions was carried out from RNA transcripts. For the first round of RT-PCR on the TCR CDR3, the HTBI primer set was used together with the Qiagen OneStep RT-PCR kit. The public reads were reprocessed in TCRdb via fastp at Q25 and MiXCR, keeping in-frame beta chains. Each entry is one CDR3 protein sequence, shown with its most common DNA and genes. Within this sample are about 410,000 distinct CDR3 sequences, with roughly 14% of them counted one time only. The ten most abundant clones make up roughly 13% of the sample. Sequencing used blood. The origin of the receptors is a young man with Graves' ophthalmopathy.

This clonotype has ten or more counts. The chain uses TRBV11-2 and TRBJ1-1; D is ambiguous. The CDR3 consists of 11 residues. The V gene's germline CDR1 is SGHAT and CDR2 FQNNGV. With 5 bases removed from V and 3 bases from J, the gap between germline ends came to 4 bases. The chain's CDR3 is CASSRYTEAFF. CDR3 bases: TGTGCCAGCAGCCGCTACACTGAAGCTTTCTTT.

The chain joins TRBV12-3 or TRBV12-4 to TRBJ1-1, with D tentatively TRBD1 (6 bases). CDR3 length: 13 residues. Between the trimmed V and J ends, which lost 1 base and 7 bases, there was a span of 10 bases. CDR3 DNA: TGTGCCAGCAGTTTAGGGGGGGCTGTTGAAGCTTTCTTT. Amino acids: CASSLGGAVEAFF.

The rearrangement joins TRBV10-3 to TRBJ2-1; D gene uncertain. The CDR3 consists of 15 residues. Between the trimmed V and J ends, which lost 4 bases and 7 bases, there was a span of 17 bases. Germline CDR1 and CDR2: ENHRY and SYGVKD. In DNA form, the CDR3 reads TGTGCCATCAGTGGATCTCACCCCGTCGCAAATGAGCAGTTCTTC. It codes for CAISGSHPVANEQFF.

On this clonotype itself: This sequence may be a read error, since a much larger clone differs from it by one base. The V and J genes are TRBV15 and TRBJ2-1; possibly TRBD2 for D (5 bases). From germline, CDR1 is LNHNV and CDR2 YYDKDF (reference sequence). This CDR3 is 14 amino acids long. The CDR3 sequence: CTTSGRRSYNEQFF. The CDR3 region has the DNA TGTACCACCAGCGGTAGACGGTCCTACAATGAGCAGTTCTTC.

The genes are TRBV5-1 and TRBJ1-5, with D possibly being TRBD1 (6 bases). With 0 bases removed from V and 1 base from J, the gap between germline ends came to 11 bases. The germline CDR1 and CDR2 sequences are SGHRS and YFSETQ. The length of the CDR3 is 16 residues. This CDR3 is CASSLGGGGSNQPQHF. In DNA, the CDR3 is TGCGCCAGCAGCTTGGGGGGTGGGGGCAGCAATCAGCCCCAGCATTTT.

In its sample, this clonotype was seen many times. The V and J genes are TRBV5-1 and TRBJ2-3; the D call may be TRBD1 or TRBD2 (5 bases each). Germline lookup yields CDR1 SGHRS and CDR2 YFSETQ. Trimming shortened V by 4 bases and J by 2 bases, and 8 bases separated the two germline ends. This CDR3 has 13 amino acids. DNA of the CDR3: TGCGCCAGCAGCACCGGGACCACAGATACGCAGTATTTT. Amino acid sequence: CASSTGTTDTQYF.

The table lists this clonotype with many counts. The V gene is TRBV7-3, the J gene TRBJ2-7, with a possible D match to TRBD2 (6 bases). Deletions cut 3 bases from V and 3 bases from J, with 12 bases between. This CDR3 contains 14 residues. Looked up from germline, CDR1 is SGHTA and CDR2 is FQGTGA. This CDR3 is CASSFGGMGYEQYF. CDR3 coding DNA: TGTGCCAGCAGCTTCGGCGGGATGGGCTACGAGCAGTACTTC.

There are a few counts of this clonotype. A much larger clone lies a single base off, so this may be a read error. V gene TRBV2 combines with J gene TRBJ1-2; 7 nucleotides align to TRBD1. The J segment lost 6 bases and the V segment lost 5 bases, leaving 12 bases of the junction unmatched. The germline gives CDR1 SNHLY, CDR2 FYNNEI. This CDR3 comprises 15 residues. The CDR3 DNA is TGTGCCAGCAGTAAATCCAGGGGGGACCTTGATGGCTACACCTTC. Encoded protein: CASSKSRGDLDGYTF.

The chain combines TRBV19 with TRBJ2-5; 9 bases align to TRBD1. The germline gives CDR1 LNHDA, CDR2 SQIVND (reference sequence). Trimming at V came to 5 bases and at J to 4 bases, leaving 11 bases not matched to a gene. This CDR3 spans 16 amino acids. As DNA, the CDR3 is TGTGCCAGTAGTGGGACAGGGTCTGGGGAGATAGAGACCCAGTACTTC. As protein: CASSGTGSGEIETQYF. Looking up the rest from reference TRBV19 and TRBJ2-5 gives the full variable domain: DGGITQSPKYLFRKEGQNVTLSCEQNLNHDAMYWYRQDPGQGLRLIYYSQIVNDFQKGDIAEGYSVSREKKESFPLTVTSAQKNPTAFYLCASSGTGSGEIETQYFGPGTRLLVL.

Remarks on this clonotype: A read error may explain this, as a much larger clone is one base away. The genes are TRBV13 and TRBJ2-1; D gene ambiguous. The CDR3 is 16 residues long. Germline CDR1 reads PRHDT; CDR2 reads FYEKMQ (reference sequence). In nucleotides, the CDR3 is TGTGCCAGCAGCTTAGGACGGAGCCCCTCCCACAATGAGCAGTTCTTC. Amino acid sequence: CASSLGRSPSHNEQFF.

This clonotype was observed many times. The V and J genes are TRBV6-1 and TRBJ2-1; either TRBD1 or TRBD2 may supply D (11 bases each). The CDR3 covers 18 residues. CDR1 and CDR2 from the germline V gene are MNHNS and SASEGT. V was trimmed by 6 bases and J by 9 bases, leaving 30 bases between them. For the CDR3, the DNA is TGTGCCAGCAGGCGGACAGGGGGCGGACTAGCGGGTGGGGGTGAGCAGTTCTTC. Its protein product is CASRRTGGGLAGGGEQFF.

Of note for this clonotype: A single base separates this from a much larger clone, so it may be a read error. The chain couples TRBV7-9 to TRBJ1-3; a possible D gene is TRBD1 (5 bases). The CDR3 extends over 12 amino acids. Germline V CDR1 and CDR2: SEHNR, FQNEAQ (reference sequence). In nucleotides, the CDR3 is TGTGCCAGCGGCTTTGGAGGGGACACCATATATTTT. Translated: CASGFGGDTIYF.

As concerns this clonotype: Compared with germline, one end of the junction differs, possibly owing to a read error. The V and J genes are TRBV29-1 and TRBJ2-1; 7 nucleotides line up with TRBD2. The CDR3 sequence is 14 residues long. Germline CDR1 and CDR2: SQVTM and ANQGSEA. CDR3 DNA: TGCAGCGTTGATGCGGGAGTTTCCTACGATGAGCAGTTCTTC. Protein product: CSVDAGVSYDEQFF.

At least ten counts were recorded for this clonotype. The chain joins TRBV11-2 to TRBJ2-5; possible D gene TRBD1, 5 bases. Between the trimmed V and J ends, which lost 5 bases and 2 bases, there was a span of 9 bases. Germline V gives CDR1 SGHAT, CDR2 FQNNGV. This CDR3 is built from 13 residues. This CDR3 reads CASSPQGQETQYF. CDR3 coding DNA: TGTGCCAGCAGCCCCCAGGGACAAGAGACCCAGTACTTC.